These 5 T cell receptor beta chains came from one sample sequenced in a study of human thymus T cells. Using immunoSEQ multiplex PCR, the repertoire was profiled, and TCRdb retains in-frame clones only, with some absent. The sample contains 78,000 or so clones, approximately 96% of which appear only once. It was from resections taken during corrective heart surgery that the thymus tissue came. The sequenced sample was thymus tissue. Receptor source: a boy under two years old with a congenital heart defect but otherwise immunologically healthy.

V and J are TRBV7-2 and TRBJ2-3; 10 bases are a match to TRBD2. V lost 1 base to trimming and J lost 2 bases; unmatched junction nucleotides: 6. The CDR3 is 17 residues long. Germline V gene data show CDR1 as SGHTA and CDR2 as FQGNSA. CDR3 nucleotides: TGTGCCAGCAGCTTAGGGTCTAGCGGGGGCTACACAGATACGCAGTATTTT. Protein sequence: CASSLGSSGGYTDTQYF.

The chain links TRBV29-1 to TRBJ1-1, with D hard to call. Germline V CDR1 and CDR2: SQVTM, ANQGSEA. CDR3 length equals 15 residues. V lost 4 bases, J lost 0 bases, and 15 bases lay in between. CDR3 amino acids: CSVGPLSGLNTEAFF. DNA for the CDR3: TGCAGCGTTGGCCCTCTGTCCGGTTTGAACACTGAAGCTTTCTTT.

This chain connects TRBV7-9 to TRBJ1-2; 7 positions match TRBD1. The length of the CDR3 is 18 residues. V lost 5 bases, J lost 12 bases, and 27 bases stayed unmatched. Germline lookup yields CDR1 SEHNR and CDR2 FQNEAQ (reference sequence). The CDR3 region is CASSPPPGQPIPRRDDTF. The DNA of the CDR3 is TGTGCCAGCAGCCCACCCCCGGGACAGCCCATCCCTCGTCGCGATGACACCTTC.

This clone appeared a single time. The gene calls are TRBV19 and TRBJ2-3, with D perhaps given as TRBD1 or TRBD2 (5 bases each). The CDR3 covers 14 residues. With 8 bases removed from V and 3 bases from J, the gap between germline ends came to 15 bases. CDR1 is LNHDA and CDR2 is SQIVND in the germline V gene (reference sequence). CDR3 sequence: CASSQAGTTDTQYF. The CDR3 DNA reads as TGTGCCAGTTCACAGGCCGGGACGACAGATACGCAGTATTTT.

In this sample, this clone turned up a few times. This sequence joins TRBV19 and TRBJ1-5; possible D gene TRBD1, 5 bases. The CDR3 spans 14 residues. The germline V gene encodes CDR1 LNHDA and CDR2 SQIVND (reference sequence). The V and J ends lost 5 bases and 9 bases respectively, with 17 bases between them. In DNA form, the CDR3 reads TGTGCCAGTAGTTTCGGGGACGGCCTAGGGCCCCAGCATTTT. Its translation: CASSFGDGLGPQHF.